Below are 29 T cell receptor beta chains sequenced from a single sample in a study of PD-1 blockade in mismatch repair-deficient tumors. The assay was immunoSEQ multiplex PCR, and TCRdb's table has in-frame clones only and misses some. The repertoire holds some 70,000 clones, with roughly 80% as singletons. Sequencing used peripheral blood, obtained 2 weeks after starting pembrolizumab. These receptors all come from an adult with mismatch repair-deficient cancer.

In its sample, this clone was seen a few times. This chain connects TRBV9 to TRBJ2-2; TRBD1 agrees at 10 bases. The length of the CDR3 is 15 residues. V lost 5 bases to trimming and J lost 6 bases; unmatched junction nucleotides: 7. Germline values: CDR1 SGDLS, CDR2 YYNGEE. The CDR3 region is CASSGDRGLSGELFF. Here the CDR3 DNA reads TGTGCCAGCAGTGGGGACAGGGGTTTGTCCGGGGAGCTGTTTTTT. Full variable domain (missing parts from reference TRBV9 and TRBJ2-2): DSGVTQTPKHLITATGQRVTLRCSPRSGDLSVYWYQQSLDQGLQFLIQYYNGEERAKGNILERFSAQQFPDLHSELNLSSLELGDSALYFCASSGDRGLSGELFFGEGSRLTVL.

The rearrangement links TRBV5-5 to TRBJ2-7, with D hard to call. CDR1 is SGHKS, CDR2 YYEKEE, per germline (reference sequence). Trimming cost V 0 bases and J 2 bases, with 9 bases left between them. This CDR3 has 14 residues. The CDR3 bases are TGTGCCAGCAGCTTGGCCTCGCAAACCTACGAGCAGTACTTC. Protein sequence: CASSLASQTYEQYF.

This chain uses TRBV7-3 with TRBJ2-1; 8 bases align to TRBD2. The germline CDR1 and CDR2 sequences are SGHTA and FQGTGA. The CDR3 extends over 14 amino acids. After removal of 4 bases from V and 7 bases from J, the junction contained 6 bases not matched to a gene. Here the CDR3 reads CASSSTGTRNEQFF. Here the CDR3 DNA reads TGTGCCAGCAGCTCGACCGGGACTAGAAATGAGCAGTTCTTC.

The chain has TRBV6-1 and TRBJ2-7, with D uncertain. With 10 bases removed from V and 2 bases from J, the gap between germline ends came to 15 bases. The CDR3 totals 13 residues. CDR1 and CDR2 from the germline V gene are MNHNS and SASEGT. CDR3 in DNA: TGTGCCATCGAACAGCTTAACACCTACGAGCAGTACTTC. Protein product: CAIEQLNTYEQYF.

The J gene is TRBJ1-5, the V gene TRBV7-8, with TRBD1 identical over 7 bases. Germline V lookup: CDR1 SGHVS, CDR2 FQNEAQ. The CDR3 has 15 amino acids. V trimming: 1 base; J trimming: 2 bases; junction bases outside the gene matches: 2. This CDR3 reads CASSLGTGGNQPQHF. Written as DNA, the CDR3 is TGTGCCAGCAGCTTAGGAACAGGGGGCAATCAGCCCCAGCATTTT.

The chain carries TRBV10-2 and TRBJ2-1; 13 nucleotides align to TRBD2. Germline CDR1 reads WSHSY; CDR2 reads SAAADI. Trimming removed 8 bases from V and 0 bases from J; junction bases left unmatched: 4. The CDR3 length is 16 residues. The CDR3 sequence: CASGGLAGNSYNEQFF. CDR3 nucleotides: TGCGCCAGCGGGGGACTAGCGGGGAACTCCTACAATGAGCAGTTCTTC.

The rearrangement uses TRBV5-1 and TRBJ2-2; 9 bases line up with TRBD2. After removal of 0 bases from V and 9 bases from J, the junction contained 12 bases not matched to a gene. Germline CDR1 and CDR2: SGHRS and YFSETQ. The CDR3 runs to 17 residues. The chain's CDR3 is CASSLEGLAATTRELFF. CDR3 DNA: TGCGCCAGCAGCTTGGAGGGACTAGCAGCAACTACCCGGGAGCTGTTTTTT.

This clone was seen just once. J is TRBJ1-2 and V is TRBV5-6; no clear D gene. Trimming stripped 4 bases from V and 0 bases from J, with 16 bases between. The CDR3 covers 16 residues. CDR1 and CDR2 (germline): SGHDT, YYEEEE. The CDR3 region has the DNA TGTGCCAGCAGCCAACGATGGACGGCGACTAACTATGGCTACACCTTC. Translated: CASSQRWTATNYGYTF.

This clone was counted a single time. V is TRBV6-5 and J is TRBJ2-5, with TRBD2 as a possible D gene (5 bases). The CDR3 length is 12 residues. Trimming removed 6 bases from V and 2 bases from J, with 7 bases in between. From germline, CDR1 is MNHEY and CDR2 SVGAGI. CDR3 sequence (DNA): TGTGCCAGCAGCCGGGAACAAGAGACCCAGTACTTC. Residues: CASSREQETQYF.

V is TRBV18 and J is TRBJ2-7; D not resolved. Germline assignment: CDR1 KGHSH and CDR2 LQKENI. The CDR3 extends over 13 amino acids. Trimming cost V 2 bases and J 3 bases, with 8 bases left between them. This CDR3 is CASSPIELYEQYF. DNA for the CDR3: TGTGCCAGCTCACCAATCGAACTCTACGAGCAGTACTTC.

The V and J genes are TRBV2 and TRBJ2-7; D is possibly TRBD1 (6 bases). Germline V gives CDR1 SNHLY, CDR2 FYNNEI. Deletions cut 6 bases from V and 3 bases from J, with 6 bases between. The CDR3 is made up of 11 amino acids. CDR3 residues: CASRDSYEQYF. CDR3 coding DNA: TGTGCCAGCAGGGACAGCTACGAGCAGTACTTC.

The V and J genes are TRBV11-3 and TRBJ2-1, with 7 bases aligning to TRBD2. Germline V gives CDR1 SGHNT, CDR2 YENEEA. This CDR3 has 16 amino acids. V lost 6 bases, J lost 3 bases, and 11 bases stayed unmatched. The CDR3 DNA reads TGTGCCAGCAGGGGGAGGGGACCGGGAGGCTACAATGAGCAGTTCTTC. Translating gives CASRGRGPGGYNEQFF.

This clone was counted a few times. The CDR3 loop reads CAWSPRTGLSNQPQHF. The CDR3 DNA follows: TGTGCCTGGAGTCCCCGGACAGGGCTGAGCAATCAGCCCCAGCATTTT. This chain joins TRBV30 and TRBJ1-5, with TRBD1 identical over 8 bases. Looked up from germline, CDR1 is GTSNPN and CDR2 is SVGIG (reference sequence). J was trimmed by 1 base and V by 2 bases; bases with no gene match: 7. This CDR3 is 16 amino acids long.

V is TRBV6-6 and J is TRBJ2-2, with 7 bases lining up with TRBD1. With 2 bases clipped from V and 4 bases from J, the junction kept 4 bases outside the gene matches. From germline, CDR1 is MNHNY and CDR2 SVGAGI (reference sequence). This CDR3 has 15 residues. CDR3 nucleotides: TGTGCCAGCAGTTACGGTGCAGGGGGCACCGGGGAGCTGTTTTTT. Its translation is CASSYGAGGTGELFF.

The rearrangement links TRBV6-7 to TRBJ2-1; D is perhaps TRBD2 (6 bases). TRBV6-7 is marked as an open reading frame, function uncertain. Trimming shortened V by 6 bases and J by 4 bases, and 13 bases separated the two germline ends. The CDR3 length is 14 residues. This CDR3 reads CASSVAEWYNEQFF. The CDR3 DNA sequence: TGTGCCAGCAGCGTAGCGGAGTGGTACAATGAGCAGTTCTTC.

This clone was counted a single time. CDR3 sequence (DNA): TGTGCCAGCAGCTTCTCGGGGGGCGAGACCCAGTACTTC. It is translated as CASSFSGGETQYF. The chain recombines TRBV5-5 with TRBJ2-5; weak D call: TRBD2 (7 bases). The CDR3 contains 13 residues. V lost 2 bases and J lost 5, with 10 bases in between. CDR1 is SGHKS, CDR2 YYEKEE, per germline (reference sequence). The whole variable domain, remainder taken from reference TRBV5-5 and TRBJ2-5, is DAGVTQSPTHLIKTRGQQVTLRCSPISGHKSVSWYQQVLGQGPQFIFQYYEKEERGRGNFPDRFSARQFPNYSSELNVNALLLGDSALYLCASSFSGGETQYFGPGTRLLVL.

The chain joins TRBV9 to TRBJ1-5, with a tentative D call TRBD1 (6 bases). Germline assignment: CDR1 SGDLS and CDR2 YYNGEE. V shed 0 bases and J shed 6 bases, with 13 bases lying between them. CDR3 length: 15 residues. The CDR3: CASSVDPGGGQPQHF. DNA of the CDR3: TGTGCCAGCAGCGTAGATCCGGGGGGCGGTCAGCCCCAGCATTTT.

The chain has TRBV11-3 and TRBJ1-1; D uncertain. V was clipped by 5 bases and J by 8 bases, with 15 bases between them. The CDR3 has 13 residues. Germline assignment: CDR1 SGHNT and CDR2 YENEEA. The DNA of the CDR3 is TGTGCCAGCAGCCTCTGGGTTTCCGGGGAAGCTTTCTTT. Translated: CASSLWVSGEAFF.

This clone turned up a few times. The genes are TRBV9 and TRBJ1-1; no reliable D call. This CDR3 spans 13 amino acids. In germline, CDR1 is SGDLS, CDR2 YYNGEE. With 3 bases removed from V and 1 base from J, the gap between germline ends came to 7 bases. This CDR3 is CASSDVWNTEAFF. CDR3 DNA sequence: TGTGCCAGCAGCGACGTTTGGAACACTGAAGCTTTCTTT. Variable domain in full (rest from reference TRBV9 and TRBJ1-1): DSGVTQTPKHLITATGQRVTLRCSPRSGDLSVYWYQQSLDQGLQFLIQYYNGEERAKGNILERFSAQQFPDLHSELNLSSLELGDSALYFCASSDVWNTEAFFGQGTRLTVV.

This clone was detected a few times. This rearrangement joins TRBV6-6 to TRBJ2-1, with D hard to call. The V end lost 6 bases, the J end lost 4 bases, and 10 bases lay between the germline ends. This CDR3 region has 13 residues. CDR1 is MNHNY and CDR2 is SVGAGI in the germline V gene (reference sequence). CDR3 region: CASSLTRYNEQFF. CDR3 DNA sequence: TGTGCCAGCAGCTTGACAAGGTACAATGAGCAGTTCTTC.

The V call is TRBV5-6, the J call TRBJ2-1, with 13 bases aligning to TRBD2. CDR3 size: 15 residues. The germline V gene encodes CDR1 SGHDT and CDR2 YYEEEE. V shed 4 bases, J shed 9 bases, and the junction held 7 bases outside the gene matches. CDR3 sequence: CASSITSGRAGEQFF. In nucleotides, the CDR3 is TGTGCCAGCAGCATAACTAGCGGGAGGGCCGGTGAGCAGTTCTTC. Using reference TRBV5-6 and TRBJ2-1 for the parts outside the CDR3, the full variable domain is DAGVTQSPTHLIKTRGQQVTLRCSPKSGHDTVSWYQQALGQGPQFIFQYYEEEERQRGNFPDRFSGHQFPNYSSELNVNALLLGDSALYLCASSITSGRAGEQFFGPGTRLTVL.

The rearrangement joins TRBV6-6 to TRBJ1-2, with 7 nucleotides matching TRBD1. From germline, CDR1 is MNHNY and CDR2 SVGAGI (reference sequence). V lost 4 bases to trimming and J lost 2 bases; unmatched junction nucleotides: 1. The CDR3 covers 13 residues. In DNA, the CDR3 is TGTGCCAGCAGTTTGACAGGGAACTATGGCTACACCTTC. This sequence encodes CASSLTGNYGYTF.

The chain has TRBV29-1 and TRBJ1-4, with 7 bases fitting TRBD1. V shed 2 bases and J 8 bases; nucleotides not matched to a gene: 5. This CDR3 spans 13 amino acids. CDR1 is SQVTM and CDR2 is ANQGSEA in the germline V gene. CDR3 nucleotides: TGCAGCGTTGAATTCGCGGACAGGGAAAAACTGTTTTTT. Translating gives CSVEFADREKLFF.

V usage is TRBV28 and J usage is TRBJ2-2; D call uncertain. The CDR3 runs 14 residues. The germline gives CDR1 MDHEN, CDR2 SYDVKM. V lost 8 bases to trimming and J lost 1 base, with 11 bases between them. The CDR3 reads CASSQLGNTGELFF. The CDR3 DNA is TGTGCCAGCTCTCAGCTTGGGAACACCGGGGAGCTGTTTTTT.

CDR3 sequence: CASSRQRTENTGELFF. DNA of the CDR3: TGTGCCAGCTCAAGACAGAGGACGGAGAACACCGGGGAGCTGTTTTTT. The rearrangement links TRBV18 to TRBJ2-2; a possible D gene is TRBD1 (5 bases). The germline V and J ends were trimmed by 5 bases and 1 base, with 14 bases remaining between them. The CDR3 has 16 amino acids. Germline V gene lookup returns CDR1 KGHSH and CDR2 LQKENI.

J is TRBJ1-2 and V is TRBV30; TRBD1 agrees at 8 bases. Trimming removed 2 bases from V and 3 bases from J; junction bases left unmatched: 2. Germline CDR1 and CDR2: GTSNPN and SVGIG (reference sequence). The CDR3 runs to 13 residues. In DNA, the CDR3 is TGTGCCTGGAGTCCAGGGGGCGACTATGGCTACACCTTC. It is translated as CAWSPGGDYGYTF.

V usage is TRBV6-1 and J usage is TRBJ2-1, with TRBD1 matching 7 bases. From germline, CDR1 is MNHNS and CDR2 SASEGT. The junction had 6 bases not matched to a gene; V was cut back by 6 bases and J by 7 bases. The CDR3 extends over 13 amino acids. The chain's CDR3 is CASRTGSSNEQFF. CDR3 in DNA: TGTGCCAGCAGGACAGGGAGTTCAAATGAGCAGTTCTTC.

The chain links TRBV19 to TRBJ2-2; 9 nucleotides agree with TRBD1. With 4 bases clipped from V and 5 bases from J, the junction kept 8 bases outside the gene matches. This CDR3 spans 16 amino acids. Germline CDR1 LNHDA, CDR2 SQIVND (reference sequence). The CDR3 DNA reads TGTGCCAGTAGTAGCCGGGACAGGGTAGGGACCGGGGAGCTGTTTTTT. Its translation: CASSSRDRVGTGELFF.

The genes are TRBV7-9 and TRBJ1-2; no definite D call. Germline loops: CDR1 SEHNR, CDR2 FQNEAQ (reference sequence). The V and J ends lost 5 bases and 0 bases respectively, with 13 bases between them. The CDR3 has 15 residues. CDR3 in amino acids: CASSPPGRPNYGYTF. The CDR3 DNA reads TGTGCCAGCAGCCCCCCCGGGAGGCCTAACTATGGCTACACCTTC.